The 24 T cell receptor beta chains reported below all come from one sample, sequenced in a study of cytomegalovirus exposure and HLA in healthy donors. The PCR contained 60 Vbeta and 13 Jbeta primers. Profiling relied on immunoSEQ multiplex PCR, and the TCRdb table lists in-frame clones only, not all of them. Of about 91,000 clones in the sample, around nine tenths were seen once. Sequenced input: PBMCs. These receptors originate from a man aged 30-40 years in good health and CMV-seropositive.

This sequence joins TRBV5-1 and TRBJ2-2; unclear D gene. Germline V gene sequence: CDR1 SGHRS, CDR2 YFSETQ. V was trimmed by 5 bases and J by 4 bases, leaving 9 bases between them. The CDR3 has 13 residues. The CDR3 region is CASSQIGTGELFF. For the CDR3, the DNA is TGCGCCAGCAGTCAGATTGGCACCGGGGAGCTGTTTTTT.

V usage is TRBV5-1 and J usage is TRBJ2-2, with a possible D match to TRBD2 (6 bases). CDR1 SGHRS and CDR2 YFSETQ come from the germline V gene. The CDR3 extends over 15 amino acids. The germline V and J ends were trimmed by 2 bases and 6 bases, with 14 bases remaining between them. The CDR3 reads CASSFGGFNAGELFF. In nucleotides, the CDR3 is TGCGCCAGCAGCTTTGGAGGGTTTAACGCCGGGGAGCTGTTTTTT.

The genes are TRBV6-5 and TRBJ1-6; TRBD1 is a possible D gene (6 bases). V was shortened by 2 bases and J by 10 bases, with 12 bases between the two germline ends. Germline-derived CDR1 and CDR2 are MNHEY and SVGAGI. The CDR3 consists of 14 residues. As DNA, the CDR3 is TGTGCCAGCAGTTACGGGGGGGCTGGGTCACCCCTCCACTTT. The encoded protein is CASSYGGAGSPLHF.

The rearrangement joins TRBV7-9 to TRBJ2-1; 9 nucleotides match TRBD2. Germline trimming cut 7 bases from V and 8 bases from J; bases unmatched to any gene: 6. The length of the CDR3 is 13 residues. Germline V gene lookup returns CDR1 SEHNR and CDR2 FQNEAQ (reference sequence). The CDR3 DNA reads as TGTGCCAGCAACCCGGGACTAGCCGATGAGCAGTTCTTC. Translating it yields CASNPGLADEQFF.

The gene calls are TRBV7-2 and TRBJ1-1; TRBD1 might be the D (6 bases). The germline gives CDR1 SGHTA, CDR2 FQGNSA. This CDR3 contains 15 residues. Trimming left V 8 bases short and J 1 base short, with 17 bases between. The CDR3 loop is CASGQNRASNTEAFF. CDR3 bases: TGTGCCAGCGGCCAAAACAGGGCTTCGAACACTGAAGCTTTCTTT.

The genes are TRBV2 and TRBJ2-7, with TRBD2 matching over 7 bases. There are 15 residues in the CDR3. V shed 1 base and J 0 bases; nucleotides not matched to a gene: 3. From germline, CDR1 is SNHLY and CDR2 FYNNEI. The CDR3 sequence: CASSEGRGSSYEQYF. The DNA for the CDR3 is TGTGCCAGCAGTGAAGGTCGCGGGAGCTCCTACGAGCAGTACTTC.

This clone was picked up one time. This rearrangement joins TRBV10-3 to TRBJ1-1, with a tentative D call TRBD1 (5 bases). The CDR3 contains 13 residues. The germline V gene encodes CDR1 ENHRY and CDR2 SYGVKD. The V and J ends lost 2 bases and 4 bases respectively, with 8 bases between them. The CDR3 DNA reads TGTGCCATCAGTGAGAACGGGGGCACTGAAGCTTTCTTT. Encoded protein: CAISENGGTEAFF.

This clone was detected only a few times. This chain joins TRBV6-6 and TRBJ2-3, with TRBD2 matching over 9 bases. In germline, CDR1 is MNHNY, CDR2 SVGAGI (reference sequence). This CDR3 comprises 15 residues. The ends lost 0 bases at V and 6 bases at J; junction bases unmatched: 4. In DNA, the CDR3 is TGTGCCAGCAGTTACTCGATCGCGGGAGGGGATACGCAGTATTTT. Residues: CASSYSIAGGDTQYF.

V and J are TRBV6-6 and TRBJ2-5; D is possibly TRBD1 (6 bases). The ends were cut back, 6 bases at V and 5 bases at J, with 16 bases in the middle. The germline V gene has CDR1 MNHNY and CDR2 SVGAGI (reference sequence). This CDR3 has 14 residues. In DNA, the CDR3 is TGTGCCAGCAGCGACCCCCCAGGGGCTGAGACCCAGTACTTC. This encodes CASSDPPGAETQYF.

V and J are TRBV7-2 and TRBJ2-3, with 8 bases matching TRBD2. CDR3 length equals 16 residues. Germline CDR1 and CDR2: SGHTA and FQGNSA. Trimming at V came to 1 base and at J to 5 bases, leaving 8 bases not matched to a gene. CDR3 in amino acids: CASSLGSGSRGDTQYF. The CDR3 bases are TGTGCCAGCAGCTTAGGGAGCGGGAGCCGTGGAGATACGCAGTATTTT.

This clone is a singleton in its sample. The rearrangement uses TRBV6-1 and TRBJ2-7, with 9 bases fitting TRBD2. The ends lost 4 bases at V and 3 bases at J; junction bases unmatched: 7. This CDR3 has 15 amino acids. Germline values: CDR1 MNHNS, CDR2 SASEGT. The CDR3: CASSVYGGGGYEQYF. The CDR3 DNA sequence: TGTGCCAGCAGTGTGTACGGCGGGGGGGGCTACGAGCAGTACTTC.

The chain is built from TRBV7-9 and TRBJ1-2; the D gene is possibly TRBD1 (5 bases). This CDR3 region has 13 residues. Germline V gives CDR1 SEHNR, CDR2 FQNEAQ (reference sequence). Trimming cost V 3 bases and J 6 bases, with 11 bases left between them. CDR3: CASSFVTRDGYTF. CDR3 bases: TGTGCCAGCAGCTTCGTCACCAGGGATGGCTACACCTTC.

In the case of this clone: Compared with germline, one end of the junction differs, possibly owing to a read error. The rearrangement uses TRBV7-3 and TRBJ2-5; D may be TRBD2 (6 bases). Germline CDR1 is SGHTA and CDR2 is FQGTGA. This CDR3 has 14 amino acids. CDR3 DNA sequence: TGTGCCAGCAGCTTAACGCGGGGTCAAGGGACCCAGTACTTC. Translation gives CASSLTRGQGTQYF.

This chain links TRBV4-2 with TRBJ2-3, with 12 bases that match TRBD2. With 0 bases clipped from V and 12 bases from J, the junction kept 4 bases outside the gene matches. Germline V gene sequence: CDR1 LGHNA, CDR2 YNFKEQ. CDR3 length: 14 amino acids. The CDR3 DNA is TGTGCCAGCAGCCAAGATCTAGCGGGGGGGGGCCAGTATTTT. This codes for CASSQDLAGGGQYF.

This clone showed up just a few times. The rearrangement links TRBV10-2 to TRBJ2-1, with TRBD2 identical over 7 bases. After removal of 2 bases from V and 6 bases from J, the junction contained 1 base not matched to a gene. The CDR3 totals 13 residues. Germline-derived CDR1 and CDR2 are WSHSY and SAAADI. The CDR3 is CASSETSANEQFF. CDR3 DNA: TGCGCCAGCAGTGAGACTAGCGCCAATGAGCAGTTCTTC.

This chain uses TRBV4-2 with TRBJ2-7; D remains unclear. V was pared by 0 bases and J by 5 bases, with 14 bases between. The CDR3 totals 15 residues. CDR1 LGHNA and CDR2 YNFKEQ come from the germline V gene. CDR3 region: CASSQDLGSADEQYF. In DNA form, the CDR3 reads TGTGCCAGCAGCCAAGATCTAGGATCGGCTGACGAGCAGTACTTC.

The chain recombines TRBV27 with TRBJ2-4, with TRBD2 as a possible D gene (5 bases). Germline-derived CDR1 and CDR2 are MNHEY and SMNVEV (reference sequence). The CDR3 spans 16 residues. V was trimmed by 7 bases and J by 1 base, leaving 17 bases between them. In DNA, the CDR3 is TGTGCCAGCACCCCTGGACCTAGCATGGCCAAAAACATTCAGTACTTC. Residues: CASTPGPSMAKNIQYF.

The J gene is TRBJ1-1, the V gene TRBV11-2, with D perhaps matching TRBD1 (5 bases). Germline-derived CDR1 and CDR2 are SGHAT and FQNNGV. The V end lost 0 bases, the J end lost 4 bases, and 12 bases lay between the germline ends. The CDR3 spans 15 residues. The DNA of the CDR3 is TGTGCCAGCAGCTTAGATCAGGGTGCCCCCACTGAAGCTTTCTTT. This sequence encodes CASSLDQGAPTEAFF. Looking up the rest from reference TRBV11-2 and TRBJ1-1 gives the full variable domain: EAGVAQSPRYKIIEKRQSVAFWCNPISGHATLYWYQQILGQGPKLLIQFQNNGVVDDSQLPKDRFSAERLKGVDSTLKIQPAKLEDSAVYLCASSLDQGAPTEAFFGQGTRLTVV.

The J gene is TRBJ2-7, the V gene TRBV5-1, with D tentatively TRBD1 (7 bases). CDR1 SGHRS and CDR2 YFSETQ come from the germline V gene. Trimming stripped 5 bases from V and 2 bases from J, with 14 bases between. CDR3 length: 14 amino acids. The CDR3 region is CASREGAGTYEQYF. Here the CDR3 DNA reads TGCGCCAGCAGGGAGGGGGCCGGGACCTACGAGCAGTACTTC.

This clone was seen a single time. The CDR3 DNA reads as TGTGCCAGCAGCACCCGGGACTACGATACGCAGTATTTT. Translated, it gives CASSTRDYDTQYF. V gene TRBV6-5 combines with J gene TRBJ2-3, with 7 bases aligning to TRBD2. The CDR3 loop spans 13 amino acids. Germline CDR1 is MNHEY and CDR2 is SVGAGI. V lost 6 bases and J lost 6; bases outside the gene matches: 6.

The CDR3, as DNA: TGCAGCGTTGAAACCACTATCGACGAGCAGTACTTC. This gives the protein CSVETTIDEQYF. The V and J genes are TRBV29-1 and TRBJ2-5; D is uncertain. The DNA end is a closer match to TRBJ2-7, so the J assignment may be wrong. The germline V gene encodes CDR1 SQVTM and CDR2 ANQGSEA. This CDR3 has 12 residues.

The chain combines TRBV19 with TRBJ2-1; 9 bases match TRBD2. Trimming cost V 5 bases and J 9 bases; bases outside gene matches: 14. The CDR3 covers 16 residues. Germline loops: CDR1 LNHDA, CDR2 SQIVND (reference sequence). CDR3 amino acids: CASSSLEGREGREQFF. DNA of the CDR3: TGTGCCAGTAGTTCCCTCGAGGGGCGGGAGGGCCGTGAGCAGTTCTTC.

This sequence joins TRBV27 and TRBJ2-5; 8 positions match TRBD2. V gave up 7 bases and J gave up 5 bases; unmatched junction bases: 9. Germline CDR1 MNHEY, CDR2 SMNVEV (reference sequence). The CDR3 length is 14 residues. In DNA form, the CDR3 reads TGTGCCAGCACCACGGGGGGGCCCTGGGAGACCCAGTACTTC. Amino acids: CASTTGGPWETQYF.

This rearrangement joins TRBV4-1 to TRBJ2-3, with D tentatively TRBD1 (5 bases). V lost 7 bases and J 0 bases, leaving 11 bases between the germline ends. The CDR3 length is 14 residues. Germline-derived CDR1 and CDR2 are MGHRA and YSYEKL. For the CDR3, the DNA is TGCGCCAGCAAGGCGACAGCTAGCACAGATACGCAGTATTTT. Amino acid sequence: CASKATASTDTQYF.